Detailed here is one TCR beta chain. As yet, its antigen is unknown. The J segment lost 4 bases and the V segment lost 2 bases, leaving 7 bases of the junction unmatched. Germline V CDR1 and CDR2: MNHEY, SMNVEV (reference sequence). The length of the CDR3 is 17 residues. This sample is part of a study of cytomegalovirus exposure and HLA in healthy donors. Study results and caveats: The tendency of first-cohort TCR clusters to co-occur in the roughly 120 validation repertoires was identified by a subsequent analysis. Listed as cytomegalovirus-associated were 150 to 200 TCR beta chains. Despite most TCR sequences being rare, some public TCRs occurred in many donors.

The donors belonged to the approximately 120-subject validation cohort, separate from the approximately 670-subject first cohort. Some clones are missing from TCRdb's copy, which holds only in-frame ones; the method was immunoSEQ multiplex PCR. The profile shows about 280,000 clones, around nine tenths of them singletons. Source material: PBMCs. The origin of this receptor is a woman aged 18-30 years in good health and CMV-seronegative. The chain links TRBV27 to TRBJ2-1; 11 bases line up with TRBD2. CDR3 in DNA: TGTGCCAGCAGTTTACCGATTAGCGGGAGGGATTACAATGAGCAGTTCTTC. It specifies CASSLPISGRDYNEQFF.